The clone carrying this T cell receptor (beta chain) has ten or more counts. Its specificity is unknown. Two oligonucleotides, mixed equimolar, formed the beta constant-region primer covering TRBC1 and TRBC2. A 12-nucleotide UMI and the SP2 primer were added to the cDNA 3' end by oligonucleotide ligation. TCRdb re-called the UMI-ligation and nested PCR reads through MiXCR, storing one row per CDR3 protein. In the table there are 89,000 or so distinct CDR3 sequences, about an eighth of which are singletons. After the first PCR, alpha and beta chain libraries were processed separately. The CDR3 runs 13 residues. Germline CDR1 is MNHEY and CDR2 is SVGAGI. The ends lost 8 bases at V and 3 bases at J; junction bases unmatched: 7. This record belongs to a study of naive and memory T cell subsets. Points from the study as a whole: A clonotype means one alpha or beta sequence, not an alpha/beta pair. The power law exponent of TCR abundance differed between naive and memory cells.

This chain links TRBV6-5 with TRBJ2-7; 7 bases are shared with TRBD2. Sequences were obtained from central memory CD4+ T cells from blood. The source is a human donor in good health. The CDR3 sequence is CASQSGGGYEQYF. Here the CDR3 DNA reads TGTGCCAGCCAATCTGGGGGGGGCTACGAGCAGTACTTC.